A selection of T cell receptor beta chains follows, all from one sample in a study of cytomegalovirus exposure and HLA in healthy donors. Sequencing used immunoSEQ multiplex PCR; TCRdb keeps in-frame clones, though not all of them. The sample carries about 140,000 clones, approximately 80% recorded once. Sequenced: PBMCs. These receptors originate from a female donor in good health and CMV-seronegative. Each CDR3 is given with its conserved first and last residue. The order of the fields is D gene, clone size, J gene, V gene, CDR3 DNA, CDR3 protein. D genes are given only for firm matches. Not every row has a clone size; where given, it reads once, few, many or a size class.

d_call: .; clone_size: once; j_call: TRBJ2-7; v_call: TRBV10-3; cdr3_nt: TGTGCCATCAGTGCCACAGGGTCCTCCTACGAGCAGTACTTC; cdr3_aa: CAISATGSSYEQYF
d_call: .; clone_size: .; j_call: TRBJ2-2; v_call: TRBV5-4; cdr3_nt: TGTGCCAGCAGCTTAAACTCCCGCCCCGACGGGGAGCTGTTTTTT; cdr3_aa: CASSLNSRPDGELFF
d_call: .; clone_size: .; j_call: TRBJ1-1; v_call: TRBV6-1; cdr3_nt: TGTGCCAGCACCCAGACTTACTTAGCTTTCTTT; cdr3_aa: CASTQTYLAFF
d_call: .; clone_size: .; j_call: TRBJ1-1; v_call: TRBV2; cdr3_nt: TGTGCCAGCAGCGCGATTCACCGAAACACTGAAGCTTTCTTT; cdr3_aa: CASSAIHRNTEAFF
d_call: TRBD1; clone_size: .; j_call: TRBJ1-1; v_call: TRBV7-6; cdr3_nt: TGTGCCAGCAGCAAGGGACAGGGGAACACTGAAGCTTTCTTT; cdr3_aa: CASSKGQGNTEAFF
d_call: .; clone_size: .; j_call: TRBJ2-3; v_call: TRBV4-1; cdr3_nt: TGCGCCAGCAGCCCCGATCAGGGTGCTGGCACAGATACGCAGTATTTT; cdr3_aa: CASSPDQGAGTDTQYF
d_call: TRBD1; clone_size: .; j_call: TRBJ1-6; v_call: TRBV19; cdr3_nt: TGTGCCAGTAGAGGGACAGGGGGTAGGTCACCCCTCCACTTT; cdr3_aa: CASRGTGGRSPLHF
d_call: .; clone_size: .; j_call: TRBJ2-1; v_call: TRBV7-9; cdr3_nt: TGTGCCAGCAGCTTAGGTGGACTACCATACAATGAGCAGTTCTTC; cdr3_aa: CASSLGGLPYNEQFF
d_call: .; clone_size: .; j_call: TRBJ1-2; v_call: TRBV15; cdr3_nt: TGTGCCACCAGCTACCGGGGAGGCTACACCTTC; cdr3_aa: CATSYRGGYTF
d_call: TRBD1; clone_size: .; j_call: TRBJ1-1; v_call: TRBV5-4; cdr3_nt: TGTGCCAGCGGAGGATGGGGGACAGTGAACACTGAAGCTTTCTTT; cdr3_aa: CASGGWGTVNTEAFF
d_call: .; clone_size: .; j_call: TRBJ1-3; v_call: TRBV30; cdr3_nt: TGTGCCTGGAGCCCCTCGGGAAACACCATATATTTT; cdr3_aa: CAWSPSGNTIYF
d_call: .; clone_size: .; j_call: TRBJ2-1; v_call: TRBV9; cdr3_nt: TGTGCCAGCAGCGTAGGGGTGAGGGATGGGTATAATGAGCAGTTCTTC; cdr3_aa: CASSVGVRDGYNEQFF
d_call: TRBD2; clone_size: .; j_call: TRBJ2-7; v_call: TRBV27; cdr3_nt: TGTGCCAGCAGTCGAGCCGGGACTAGCGGGAGAGACTCGTACTTC; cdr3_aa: CASSRAGTSGRDSYF
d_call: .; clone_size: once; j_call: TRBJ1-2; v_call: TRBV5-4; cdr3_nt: TGTGCCAGCAGCTTGGGGGGCCCGGGGGTAGGCTATGGCTACACCTTC; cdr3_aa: CASSLGGPGVGYGYTF
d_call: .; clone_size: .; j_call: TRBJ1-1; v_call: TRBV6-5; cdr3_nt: TGTGCCAGCTTTTTAACCCGAGGAGCCACTGAAGCTTTCTTT; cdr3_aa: CASFLTRGATEAFF
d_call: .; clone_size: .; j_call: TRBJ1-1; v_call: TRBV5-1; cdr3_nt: TGCGCCAGCAGCTCCCCAGGGATGAACACTGAAGCTTTCTTT; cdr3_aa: CASSSPGMNTEAFF
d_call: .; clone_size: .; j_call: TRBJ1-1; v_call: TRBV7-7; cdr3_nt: TGTGCTAGCAGCGAACTAACATCGAACACTGAAGCTTTCTTT; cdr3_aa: CASSELTSNTEAFF
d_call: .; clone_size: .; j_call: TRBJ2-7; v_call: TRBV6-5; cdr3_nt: TGTGCCAGCAGATTCCAGGGGGGCTACGAGCAGTACTTC; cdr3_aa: CASRFQGGYEQYF
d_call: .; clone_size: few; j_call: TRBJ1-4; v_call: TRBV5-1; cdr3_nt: TGCGCCAGCAACCAGGGGAGGGGCTCAACTAATGAAAAACTGTTTTTT; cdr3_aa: CASNQGRGSTNEKLFF
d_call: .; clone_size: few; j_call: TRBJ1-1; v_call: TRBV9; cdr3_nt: TGTGCCACCAGTTCGGGATTGAACACTGAAGCTTTCTTT; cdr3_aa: CATSSGLNTEAFF
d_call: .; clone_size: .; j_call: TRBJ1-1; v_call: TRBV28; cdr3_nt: TGTGCCAGCAGTTTCCAGGGGATTCGCTCTGAAGCTTTCTTT; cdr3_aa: CASSFQGIRSEAFF
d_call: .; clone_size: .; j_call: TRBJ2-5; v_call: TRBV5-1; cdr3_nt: TGCGCCAGTAGACCCGGAGGGTGGGAGACCCAGTACTTC; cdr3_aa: CASRPGGWETQYF
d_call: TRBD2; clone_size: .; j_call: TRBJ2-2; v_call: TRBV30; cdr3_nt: TGTGCCTGGATAAGGACTAGCGGATACACCGGGGAGCTGTTTTTT; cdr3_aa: CAWIRTSGYTGELFF
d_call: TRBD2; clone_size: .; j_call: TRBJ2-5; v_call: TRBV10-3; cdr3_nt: TGTGCCATCTCTCCCTCTCTGCTAGCGGGGGAAGGGGGCCAAGAGACCCAGTACTTC; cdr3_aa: CAISPSLLAGEGGQETQYF
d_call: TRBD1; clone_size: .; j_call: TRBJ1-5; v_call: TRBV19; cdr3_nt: TGTGCCAGTACCATGGACAGGGTGAGCAATCAGCCCCAGCATTTT; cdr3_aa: CASTMDRVSNQPQHF
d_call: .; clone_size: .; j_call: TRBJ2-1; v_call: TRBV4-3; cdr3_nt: TGCGCCAGCAGCCCCTCCCCTTCCGGGGGGCCATCTAATGAGCAGTTCTTC; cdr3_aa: CASSPSPSGGPSNEQFF
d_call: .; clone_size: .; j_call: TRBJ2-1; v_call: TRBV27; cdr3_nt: TGTGCCAGCAGTCCTACCACTCGTGACAATGAGCAGTTCTTC; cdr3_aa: CASSPTTRDNEQFF
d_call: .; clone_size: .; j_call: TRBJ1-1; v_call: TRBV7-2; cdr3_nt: TGTGCCAGCAGCTTGCAAGTGGGGAGAACTGAAGCTTTCTTT; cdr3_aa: CASSLQVGRTEAFF
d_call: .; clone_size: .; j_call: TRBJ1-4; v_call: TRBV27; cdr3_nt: TGTGCCAGCCGCCTGACCGGGAGAGACGTACGGGGACCGGGTGAAAAACTGTTTTTT; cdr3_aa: CASRLTGRDVRGPGEKLFF
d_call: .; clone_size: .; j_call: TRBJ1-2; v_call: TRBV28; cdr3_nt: TGTGCCACCCTCGGACTCTCTCCTCCAAAGTTACAGAACCCCTATGGCTACACCTTC; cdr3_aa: CATLGLSPPKLQNPYGYTF
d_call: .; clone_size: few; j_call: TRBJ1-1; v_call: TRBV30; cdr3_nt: TGTGCCGCTAACAGGGAGAACACTGAAGCTTTCTTT; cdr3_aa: CAANRENTEAFF
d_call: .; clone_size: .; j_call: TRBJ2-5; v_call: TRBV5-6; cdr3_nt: TGTGCCAGCAGCTTGAAGGGGTTACGGGAGACCCAGTACTTC; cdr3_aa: CASSLKGLRETQYF
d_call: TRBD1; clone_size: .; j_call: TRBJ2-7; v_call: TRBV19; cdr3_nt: TGTGCCAGTAGTCCGGGACAGGGGGCTGGCGAGCAGTACTTC; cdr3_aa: CASSPGQGAGEQYF
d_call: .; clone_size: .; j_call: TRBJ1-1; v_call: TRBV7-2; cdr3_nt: TGTGCCAGCAGCTTAGCTTGGGGCAGTCTGAACACTGAAGCTTTCTTT; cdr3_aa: CASSLAWGSLNTEAFF
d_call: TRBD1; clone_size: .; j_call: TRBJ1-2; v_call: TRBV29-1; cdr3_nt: TGCAGCGTCCAAGGACAGGGGGAAGGCTACACCTTC; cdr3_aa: CSVQGQGEGYTF
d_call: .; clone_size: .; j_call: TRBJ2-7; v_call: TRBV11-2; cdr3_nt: TGTGCCAGCAGCTACTATATGGGTTCCTACGAGCAGTACTTC; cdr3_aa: CASSYYMGSYEQYF
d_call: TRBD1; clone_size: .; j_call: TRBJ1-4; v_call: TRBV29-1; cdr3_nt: TGCAGCGCGACAGGGGGCGATGCTAATGAAAAACTGTTTTTT; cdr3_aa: CSATGGDANEKLFF
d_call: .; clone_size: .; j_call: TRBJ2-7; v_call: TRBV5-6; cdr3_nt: TGTGCCAGCAGCCTGTGGCCAGGGGCCTACGAGCAGTACTTC; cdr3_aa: CASSLWPGAYEQYF
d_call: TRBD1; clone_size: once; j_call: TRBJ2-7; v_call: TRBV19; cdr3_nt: TGTGCCAGTAGCACCATTGGCCATGGGACAGGCCCCTACGAGCAGTACTTC; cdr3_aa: CASSTIGHGTGPYEQYF
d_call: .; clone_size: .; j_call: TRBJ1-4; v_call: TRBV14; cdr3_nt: TGTGCCAGCAGCCAAGATATGGAGGAAAAACTGTTTTTT; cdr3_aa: CASSQDMEEKLFF
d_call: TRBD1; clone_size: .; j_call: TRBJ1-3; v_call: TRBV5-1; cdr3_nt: TGCGCCAGCAGCGAGGGACAGGGCTCTGGAAACACCATATATTTT; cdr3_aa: CASSEGQGSGNTIYF
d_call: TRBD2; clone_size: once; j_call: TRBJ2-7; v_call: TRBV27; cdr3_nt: TGTGCCAGCAGTTCCTGGACTAGCGGGGGCCTCGGAGACGTGGGCTCCTACGAGCAGTACTTC; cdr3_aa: CASSSWTSGGLGDVGSYEQYF
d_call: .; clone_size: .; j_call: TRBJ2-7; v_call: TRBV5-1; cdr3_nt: TGCGCCAGCAGCTTGGGGCCGGGGACCTACGAGCAGTACTTC; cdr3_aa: CASSLGPGTYEQYF
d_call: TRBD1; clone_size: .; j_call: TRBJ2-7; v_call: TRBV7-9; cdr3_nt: TGTGCCAGCAGCTTAGTGCCGACAGGGGGTTCCCACGAGCAGTACTTC; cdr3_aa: CASSLVPTGGSHEQYF
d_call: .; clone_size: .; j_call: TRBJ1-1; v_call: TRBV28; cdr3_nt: TGTGCCAGCTTGAGATATAACACTGAAGCTTTCTTT; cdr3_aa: CASLRYNTEAFF
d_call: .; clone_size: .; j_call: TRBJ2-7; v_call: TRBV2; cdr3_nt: TGTGCCAGCAGTTTCCTCGCAGGGGCGTACGAGCAGTACTTC; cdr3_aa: CASSFLAGAYEQYF